The rows below give T cell receptor beta chains drawn from one sample of a study of blood T cell repertoires in COVID-19. The data were produced by immunoSEQ multiplex PCR, yet TCRdb's version contains in-frame clones alone and is incomplete. The sample includes roughly 100,000 clones, more than 70% of them seen just once. Sample: peripheral blood. All receptors come from a woman older than 75 with active COVID-19. Each CDR3 is given without its conserved first and last residue. The order of the fields is J gene, V gene, CDR3 protein.

>TRBJ2-3|TRBV19
ASSREGGAGDTQY
>TRBJ1-3|TRBV28
ASIKQGPGNTIY
>TRBJ2-7|TRBV3-1/TRBV3-2
ASSRSGQGADYEQY
>TRBJ1-2|TRBV20-1
SATRDGYT
>TRBJ1-1|TRBV5-4
ASSLSWTENTEAF
>TRBJ2-4|TRBV15
ATSTVSGGNIQY
>TRBJ2-5|TRBV6-2/TRBV6-3
ASSYRLAGEGETQY
>TRBJ2-7|TRBV6-5
ASSFETGWYEQY
>TRBJ2-6|TRBV11-2
ASSRSGANVLT
>TRBJ1-1|TRBV6-1
ASSEGRVFAF
>TRBJ2-6|TRBV27
ASSLVGLTGANVLT
>TRBJ2-5|TRBV11-1
ASSLAGQVLETQY
>TRBJ2-6|TRBV21-1
ASSKSGQVNSGANVLT
>TRBJ2-2|TRBV7-2
ASSAGGPSGGELF
>TRBJ2-7|TRBV19
ASSIYASSTFLAGVPNEQY
>TRBJ2-3|TRBV11-2
ASVFSGSTDTQY
>TRBJ2-3|TRBV25-1
ASRPQGPDTQY
>TRBJ2-7|TRBV6-2/TRBV6-3
ASSYDDRTYEQY
>TRBJ1-1|TRBV19
ASSMGRQGDTEAF
>TRBJ2-1|TRBV18
ASSPWGQGSYNEQF
>TRBJ2-1|TRBV9
ASSVGSGYNEQF
>TRBJ2-5|TRBV5-1
ASIRLAGGSQETQY
>TRBJ2-1|TRBV6-2/TRBV6-3
ASSPFGAGGSNEQF
>TRBJ2-1|TRBV3-1/TRBV3-2
ASSPPPAGMGNTDEQF
>TRBJ2-1|TRBV27
ASSSTIPPGYNEQF
>TRBJ2-1|TRBV5-6
ASSSGLFSYNEQF
>TRBJ1-4|TRBV5-1
ASSSDSTNEKLF
>TRBJ2-7|TRBV27
ASSSIGGSSYEQY
>TRBJ2-1|TRBV3-1/TRBV3-2
ASSPGGGGAYNEQF
>TRBJ1-2|TRBV2
ASSEGLGYGYT
>TRBJ1-1|TRBV5-1
ASSSGQGGYTEAF
>TRBJ2-3|TRBV7-2
ASSLAAGGTDTQY
>TRBJ1-2|TRBV19
ASSIDRQGGDGYT
>TRBJ2-3|TRBV7-6
ASSSGTSTDTQY
>TRBJ2-2|TRBV7-9
ASSLGGSYTGELF
>TRBJ2-2|TRBV4-1
ASSQESYYSGELF
>TRBJ2-1|TRBV7-9
ASSLGPGSEQF
>TRBJ1-2|TRBV4-3
ASSQDPGGEGYT
>TRBJ1-4|TRBV6-1
ASSEQGMANEKLF
>TRBJ2-7|TRBV19
ASSINQGPYEQY
>TRBJ1-4|TRBV25-1
APLRGFKRGEKLF
>TRBJ2-5|TRBV11-2
ASSRFGQLQETQY